This T cell receptor (beta chain) is drawn from a study of blood T cell repertoires in COVID-19. Sequenced by immunoSEQ multiplex PCR; TCRdb stores in-frame clones only, minus some. The data contain about 250,000 clones, nearly 90% of them seen just once; the ten biggest clones take up 3.5% to 4%. The CDR3 runs 12 residues. Germline V gives CDR1 MDHEN, CDR2 SYDVKM. Trimming stripped 8 bases from V and 8 bases from J, with 16 bases between. The specimen was PBMCs or T cells enriched from blood (not recorded which). The rearrangement joins TRBV28 to TRBJ2-7; weak D call: TRBD2 (6 bases). The receptor was isolated from a woman aged 25 to 45 with acute COVID-19. The chain's CDR3 is CASGIGGLKQYF. Here the CDR3 DNA reads TGTGCCAGCGGCATTGGGGGGTTGAAGCAGTACTTC.